The next 16 T cell receptor beta chains were all read from a single sample in a study of cytomegalovirus exposure and HLA in healthy donors. Vbeta (60) and Jbeta (13) primers were used in the PCR. Repertoires were generated with immunoSEQ multiplex PCR, while TCRdb's copy carries only in-frame clones and drops some. The sample lists more than 95,000 clones, roughly 74% occurring once. The material sequenced was PBMCs. The receptors derive from a woman between 45 and 65 years old in good health and CMV-seropositive.

The chain is built from TRBV9 and TRBJ2-1, with TRBD2 identical over 11 bases. This CDR3 comprises 16 residues. J lost 11 bases, V lost 2 bases, and 12 bases had no gene match. Germline CDR1 is SGDLS and CDR2 is YYNGEE. The CDR3 DNA is TGTGCCAGCAGCGTGTTAGCGGGGGGGCCGGGAGAGCAGCAGTTCTTC. Its protein product is CASSVLAGGPGEQQFF.

The V gene is TRBV6-6, the J gene TRBJ2-5; D gene uncertain. V was pared by 4 bases and J by 11 bases, with 14 bases between. This CDR3 is 12 amino acids long. Looked up from germline, CDR1 is MNHNY and CDR2 is SVGAGI (reference sequence). The CDR3: CASSLTRQEQYF. The CDR3 DNA follows: TGTGCCAGCAGTTTGACCCGACAAGAGCAGTACTTC.

The rearrangement joins TRBV7-9 to TRBJ1-4; D gene unclear. CDR1 and CDR2 from the germline V gene are SEHNR and FQNEAQ (reference sequence). The CDR3 is 10 residues long. The chain's CDR3 is CSTAVEKLFF. CDR3 DNA sequence: TGTTCCACCGCGGTGGAAAAACTGTTTTTT.

The chain combines TRBV5-1 with TRBJ2-2; 7 nucleotides match TRBD2. V shed 4 bases and J 0 bases; nucleotides not matched to a gene: 12. The CDR3 is made up of 18 amino acids. The germline gives CDR1 SGHRS, CDR2 YFSETQ. The CDR3 region has the DNA TGCGCCAGCAGCCCCCATTGGAGCGGGGAAACGAACACCGGGGAGCTGTTTTTT. It is translated as CASSPHWSGETNTGELFF.

This sequence joins TRBV19 and TRBJ1-5, with D unclear. The CDR3 totals 15 residues. Germline-derived CDR1 and CDR2 are LNHDA and SQIVND (reference sequence). Trimming took 3 bases from V and 5 from J, leaving 14 bases between them. This chain's CDR3 is CASSILANKHQPQHF. The CDR3 DNA follows: TGTGCCAGTAGTATCTTGGCAAATAAACATCAGCCCCAGCATTTT.

The chain uses TRBV5-1 and TRBJ2-5; 11 bases align to TRBD2. V trimming: 0 bases; J trimming: 5 bases; junction bases outside the gene matches: 9. The CDR3 runs 17 residues. CDR1 and CDR2 from the germline V gene are SGHRS and YFSETQ. CDR3 in amino acids: CASSLGASGRLGETQYF. The CDR3 nucleotides read TGCGCCAGCAGCTTGGGTGCTAGCGGGAGGCTTGGGGAGACCCAGTACTTC.

This rearrangement joins TRBV6-6 to TRBJ1-2; TRBD1 is a possible D gene (6 bases). The germline V and J ends were trimmed by 0 bases and 8 bases, with 13 bases remaining between them. CDR3 length: 14 amino acids. Looked up from germline, CDR1 is MNHNY and CDR2 is SVGAGI (reference sequence). The DNA of the CDR3 is TGTGCCAGCAGTTACTCACAGGGTTCAGGAGGCTACACCTTC. This encodes CASSYSQGSGGYTF.

The rearrangement joins TRBV7-3 to TRBJ2-7; 14 bases map to TRBD2. This CDR3 comprises 15 residues. With 3 bases clipped from V and 5 bases from J, the junction kept 3 bases outside the gene matches. From germline, CDR1 is SGHTA and CDR2 FQGTGA. The CDR3 DNA reads TGTGCCAGCAGCTTTCGGACTAGCGGGGGGCACGAGCAGTACTTC. Its translation: CASSFRTSGGHEQYF.

This chain joins TRBV28 and TRBJ2-1, with TRBD2 identical over 8 bases. The germline V gene encodes CDR1 MDHEN and CDR2 SYDVKM. This CDR3 has 16 residues. The V and J ends lost 7 bases and 0 bases, in that order; junction bases with no gene match: 8. This CDR3 is CASTQPGGDSYNEQFF. The CDR3, as DNA: TGTGCCAGCACCCAACCGGGGGGGGACTCCTACAATGAGCAGTTCTTC.

The chain recombines TRBV5-1 with TRBJ1-2; D might be TRBD1 (5 bases). The germline gives CDR1 SGHRS, CDR2 YFSETQ. CDR3 length equals 13 residues. Trimming took off 9 bases at V and 8 bases at J, with 20 bases between the two ends. The CDR3 region is CATRQINYGGYTF. DNA for the CDR3: TGCGCCACAAGACAGATTAACTACGGAGGCTACACCTTC. Variable domain in full (rest from reference TRBV5-1 and TRBJ1-2): KAGVTQTPRYLIKTRGQQVTLSCSPISGHRSVSWYQQTPGQGLQFLFEYFSETQRNKGNFPGRFSGRQFSNSRSEMNVSTLELGDSALYLCATRQINYGGYTFGSGTRLTVV.

This clone was detected ten times or more. The J gene is TRBJ2-7, the V gene TRBV28; 9 nucleotides align to TRBD2. CDR3 length equals 15 residues. The V segment lost 5 bases and the J segment 2 bases; nucleotides outside the gene matches: 7. Per germline, CDR1 MDHEN and CDR2 SYDVKM. CDR3 region: CASSASGTFPYEQYF. Here the CDR3 DNA reads TGTGCCAGCAGTGCTAGCGGGACGTTCCCCTACGAGCAGTACTTC.

The J gene is TRBJ1-5, the V gene TRBV10-2; tentative D call: TRBD1 (5 bases). There are 13 residues in the CDR3. V was clipped by 7 bases and J by 7 bases, with 14 bases between them. Germline V gene sequence: CDR1 WSHSY, CDR2 SAAADI. CDR3 residues: CASTGGGGQPQHF. The DNA for the CDR3 is TGCGCCAGCACGGGCGGGGGAGGGCAGCCCCAGCATTTT.

The chain recombines TRBV5-6 with TRBJ1-2, with D possibly being TRBD1 (5 bases). The V and J ends lost 4 bases and 4 bases respectively, with 14 bases between them. The CDR3 runs 14 residues. Germline V CDR1 and CDR2: SGHDT, YYEEEE. The CDR3 loop is CASSVGRGAYGYTF. CDR3 in DNA: TGTGCCAGCAGCGTGGGAAGGGGCGCCTATGGCTACACCTTC.

The CDR3 sequence: CASSQSSDRNRYQETQYF. The CDR3 DNA reads as TGCGCCAGCAGTCAATCCTCCGATCGGAACAGGTACCAAGAGACCCAGTACTTC. The chain recombines TRBV23-1 with TRBJ2-5; a weak D match, TRBD1 (5 bases). TRBV23-1 is an open reading frame whose function is uncertain. The germline V and J ends were trimmed by 0 bases and 0 bases, with 17 bases remaining between them. The CDR3 sequence is 18 residues long.

The chain joins TRBV10-1 to TRBJ1-6; TRBD1 is a possible D gene (6 bases). The CDR3 contains 17 residues. Germline CDR1 reads WNHNN; CDR2 reads SYGVQD (reference sequence). The ends were cut back, 3 bases at V and 0 bases at J, with 12 bases in the middle. The CDR3 DNA reads as TGCGCCAGCAGTGAACCGGACAGCTCCTCCTATAATTCACCCCTCCACTTT. Translating it yields CASSEPDSSSYNSPLHF.

The chain links TRBV9 to TRBJ1-3; 7 positions agree with TRBD1. J was trimmed by 2 bases and V by 0 bases; bases with no gene match: 8. CDR3 length: 17 amino acids. In germline, CDR1 is SGDLS, CDR2 YYNGEE. CDR3 sequence (DNA): TGTGCCAGCAGCGTAGGAATGGCAGGGGGTCCTGGAAACACCATATATTTT. It is translated as CASSVGMAGGPGNTIYF.